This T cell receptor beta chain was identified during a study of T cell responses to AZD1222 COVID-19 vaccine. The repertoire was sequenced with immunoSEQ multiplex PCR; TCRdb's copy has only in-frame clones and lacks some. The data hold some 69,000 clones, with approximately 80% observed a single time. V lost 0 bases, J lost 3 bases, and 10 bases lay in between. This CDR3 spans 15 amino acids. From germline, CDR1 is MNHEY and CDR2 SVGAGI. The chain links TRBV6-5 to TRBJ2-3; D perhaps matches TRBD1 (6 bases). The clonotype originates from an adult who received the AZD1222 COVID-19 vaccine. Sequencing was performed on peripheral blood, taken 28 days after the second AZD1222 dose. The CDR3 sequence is CASSYSQDRTDTQYF. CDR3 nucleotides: TGTGCCAGCAGTTACTCTCAGGACAGAACAGATACGCAGTATTTT.